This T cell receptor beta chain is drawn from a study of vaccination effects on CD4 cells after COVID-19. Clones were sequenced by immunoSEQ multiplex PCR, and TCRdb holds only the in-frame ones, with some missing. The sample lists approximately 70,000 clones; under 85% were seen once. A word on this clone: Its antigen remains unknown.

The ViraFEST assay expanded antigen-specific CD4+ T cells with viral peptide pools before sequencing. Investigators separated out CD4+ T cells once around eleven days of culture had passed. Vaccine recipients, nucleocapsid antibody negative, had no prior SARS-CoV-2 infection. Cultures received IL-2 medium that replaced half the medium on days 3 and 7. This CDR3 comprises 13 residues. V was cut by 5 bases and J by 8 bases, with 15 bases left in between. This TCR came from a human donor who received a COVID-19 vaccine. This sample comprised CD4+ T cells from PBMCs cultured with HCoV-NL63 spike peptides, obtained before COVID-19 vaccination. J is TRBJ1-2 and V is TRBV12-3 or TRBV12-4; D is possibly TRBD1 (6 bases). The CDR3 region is CASSNHRALGYTF. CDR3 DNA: TGTGCCAGCAGTAACCACAGGGCCCTCGGCTACACCTTC.